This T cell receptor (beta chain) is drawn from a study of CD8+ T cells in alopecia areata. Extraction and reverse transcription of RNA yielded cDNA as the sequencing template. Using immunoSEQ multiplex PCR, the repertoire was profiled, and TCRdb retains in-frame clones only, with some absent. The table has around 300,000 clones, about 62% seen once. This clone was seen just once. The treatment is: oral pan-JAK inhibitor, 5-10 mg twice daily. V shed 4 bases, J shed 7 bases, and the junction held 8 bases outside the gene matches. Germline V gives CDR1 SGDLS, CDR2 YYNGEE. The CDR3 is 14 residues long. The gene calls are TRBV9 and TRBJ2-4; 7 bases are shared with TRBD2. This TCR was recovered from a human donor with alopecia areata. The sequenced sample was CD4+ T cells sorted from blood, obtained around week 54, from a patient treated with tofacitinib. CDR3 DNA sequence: TGTGCCAGCAGCCCGTCGACTAGCAGTAACATTCAGTACTTC. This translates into CASSPSTSSNIQYF.